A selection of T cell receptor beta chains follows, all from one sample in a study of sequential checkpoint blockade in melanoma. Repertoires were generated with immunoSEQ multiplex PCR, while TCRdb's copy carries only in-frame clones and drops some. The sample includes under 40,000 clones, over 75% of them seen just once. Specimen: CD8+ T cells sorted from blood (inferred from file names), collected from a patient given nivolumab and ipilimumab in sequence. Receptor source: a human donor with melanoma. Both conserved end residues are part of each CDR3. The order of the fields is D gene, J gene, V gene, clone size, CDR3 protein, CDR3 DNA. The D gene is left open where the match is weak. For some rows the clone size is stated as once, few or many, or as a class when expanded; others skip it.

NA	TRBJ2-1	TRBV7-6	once	CASSELALRVLFF	TGTGCCAGCAGCGAACTAGCCCTCCGGGTGTTGTTCTTC
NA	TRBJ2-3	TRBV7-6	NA	CASSHYRGGGTDTQYF	TGTGCCAGCAGCCATTACAGGGGAGGAGGCACAGATACGCAGTATTTT
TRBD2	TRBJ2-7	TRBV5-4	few	CASSPGAGAYEQYF	TGTGCCAGCAGCCCGGGAGCGGGAGCGTACGAGCAGTACTTC
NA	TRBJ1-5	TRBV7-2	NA	CASSPYSNQPQHF	TGTGCCAGCAGCCCTTATAGCAATCAGCCCCAGCATTTT
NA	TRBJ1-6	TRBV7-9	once	CASTEQGYNSPLHF	TGTGCCAGCACCGAACAGGGATATAATTCACCCCTCCACTTT
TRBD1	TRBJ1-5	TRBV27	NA	CASSFIGAGGVQPQHF	TGTGCCAGCAGTTTCATTGGGGCAGGGGGCGTGCAGCCCCAGCATTTT
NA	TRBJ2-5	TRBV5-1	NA	CASSSSGGNGETQYF	TGCGCCAGCAGCTCCTCAGGGGGGAATGGAGAGACCCAGTACTTC
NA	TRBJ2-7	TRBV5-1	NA	CASRTDGAYEQYF	TGCGCCAGCAGAACGGACGGGGCCTACGAGCAGTACTTC
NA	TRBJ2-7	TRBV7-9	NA	CASSWTRGKPDHLYEQYF	TGTGCCAGCAGCTGGACGAGGGGGAAACCCGACCATTTATACGAGCAGTACTTC
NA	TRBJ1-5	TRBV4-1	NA	CASSHQGNSNQPQHF	TGCGCCAGCAGCCACCAGGGTAATAGCAATCAGCCCCAGCATTTT
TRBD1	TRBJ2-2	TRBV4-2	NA	CASSQDPGQAGELFF	TGTGCCAGCAGCCAAGACCCGGGACAGGCCGGGGAGCTGTTTTTT